Reported below is one T cell receptor beta chain. Looked up from germline, CDR1 is SGHRS and CDR2 is YFSETQ. The CDR3 extends over 15 amino acids. Trimming stripped 2 bases from V and 2 bases from J, with 13 bases between. The data stem from a study of cytomegalovirus exposure and HLA in healthy donors. Method: immunoSEQ multiplex PCR; TCRdb's copy keeps in-frame clones and lacks some. The sample has more than 250,000 clones; roughly 85% are singletons. This chain connects TRBV5-1 to TRBJ1-2, with a weak D call TRBD1 (6 bases). The TCR originated in a woman under 30 in good health and CMV-seronegative. Sequencing was done on a sample of PBMCs. The CDR3 spells CASSLRQEPNYGYTF. The CDR3, as DNA: TGCGCCAGCAGCTTAAGACAGGAACCAAACTATGGCTACACCTTC.